This TCR beta chain was profiled in a study of OX40 agonist ivuxolimab in advanced cancers. Germline lookup yields CDR1 SGHTS and CDR2 YDEGEE. This CDR3 region has 11 residues. V was cut by 1 base and J by 6 bases, with 3 bases left in between. TCRdb's table, derived via immunoSEQ multiplex PCR, lists solely in-frame clones and lacks some. The profile shows 25,000 to 35,000 clones, about four fifths of them singletons. The sample consisted of CD4+ or CD8+ T cells sorted from blood, taken in a trial of the OX40 agonist ivuxolimab. The receptor was derived from an adult with an advanced solid tumor such as melanoma, head and neck, liver or kidney cancer. J is TRBJ2-3 and V is TRBV5-8; no reliable D call. The CDR3 sequence is CASSLFDTQYF. The DNA for the CDR3 is TGTGCCAGCAGCTTGTTTGATACGCAGTATTTT.